This TCR beta chain is from a study of blood T cell repertoires in COVID-19. Study-wide context: Sources were T cells, B-cell-depleted T cells, or PBMCs; the material itself was cDNA or gDNA.

This clone occurred once. The CDR3 has 13 amino acids. V shed 4 bases, J shed 10 bases, and the junction held 8 bases outside the gene matches. Per germline, CDR1 ENHRY and CDR2 SYGVKD. Here immunoSEQ multiplex PCR was the method, and the copy in TCRdb shows in-frame clones only, minus some. This sample yields about 480,000 clones, of which more than 85% are seen a single time; 8.3% belongs to the top ten. What the recovered Cohort 3 donors had was two negative PCRs, clearance, or symptom resolution. Sequencing was carried out using PBMCs or T cells enriched from blood (not recorded which). This sequence was found in an older woman who had recovered from COVID-19. The chain has TRBV10-3 and TRBJ1-2, with 8 bases aligning to TRBD1. The CDR3 bases are TGTGCCATCAGTGTAGGACAGGGAATAGTCTACACCTTC. This codes for CAISVGQGIVYTF.